This TCR beta chain is drawn from a study of blood T cell repertoires in COVID-19 (dated by TCRdb to the early 2020s). Some background on the complete study: Samples from collaborators originated in the United States, Italy and Spain and spanned both the acute and convalescent phases of COVID-19. Where available, HLA class I and class II types were obtained from metadata supplied by the sample provider rather than from assay-based typing. Deeply sampled blood TCRbeta repertoires from subjects exposed to, actively infected with, or recovered from COVID-19 were included in the dataset. The sample metadata nearly always contained a de-identified subject ID, COVID-19 status, age in years and sex. The repertoires were made available in a free public database intended to serve as a resource for research on the immune response to SARS-CoV-2. The samples were drawn from the first 160 participants of the ongoing ImmuneRACE study and from more than 1,000 subjects provided by 6 global collaborators. The prospective study material was composed of cDNA or gDNA derived from T cells, B-cell-depleted T cells, or PBMCs.

Whole blood was collected in K2EDTA tubes by collaborating institutions according to the institutions' own protocols. For TCRbeta analysis, collaborators shipped samples in one of three forms: frozen whole blood, isolated PBMCs, or DNA extracted from either of those sample types. TCRbeta CDR3 regions were amplified from genomic DNA using the immunoSEQ Assay, a bias-controlled multiplex PCR. The paper's data handling went like this. Within the assay, amplification of reference gene primers was used to estimate how many nucleated cells each sample contained. To quantify the absolute abundance of each unique TCRbeta CDR3 rearrangement, sequence reads were collapsed and filtered. For each sample, productive Simpson clonality was calculated as the square root of Simpson's diversity index across productive rearrangements. TCRdb re-hosts the immuneACCESS table, in-frame sequences only. Its copies lack some clones; in the studies checked, an unresolved V gene accounts for under half of them, and the cause for the rest is not known. V and J calls and clone size come straight from that table; D and trimming were deduced from the DNA. This sample lists around 110,000 clones; about nine tenths were detected once. Approximately 4% of the sample is in the top ten clones.

Per the germline V gene, SGHRS is the CDR1 and YFSETQ is the CDR2. Taken from cysteine to phenylalanine, the CDR3 has 13 residues. The CDR3 DNA has 39 bases and is translated from base 1. V is reduced by 7 bases and J by 1 base, leaving a spacing of 11 bases between them. Points on this clone: Its antigen specificity is not known. Base qualities are not at hand, and no much larger clone is one base apart.

The study at large found these results: Clinical and demographic metadata were provided uncurated, with the amount varying by source and participant.

This TCR derives from a man aged 40-49 years with acute or convalescent COVID-19. The sequencing input was peripheral blood. The rearrangement combines TRBV5-1 with TRBJ1-1; TRBD1 is a weak D gene call, 5 bases matching. The DNA sequence is TGCGCCAGCGGGGATAGGGGGAACACTGAAGCTTTCTTT. Its translation is CASGDRGNTEAFF.